The entry below gives a single TCR beta chain sequence along with its context. Its antigen remains unidentified. V lost 5 bases and J 3 bases, leaving 8 bases between the germline ends. Germline values: CDR1 DFQATT, CDR2 SNEGSKA (reference sequence). CDR3 length equals 11 residues. PCR was performed using 60 Vbeta and 13 Jbeta primers. Generated by immunoSEQ multiplex PCR, the TCRdb table keeps only in-frame clones and is missing some. The table includes 130,000 or so clones, 70% to 80% detected once. The entry originates in a study of cytomegalovirus exposure and HLA in healthy donors. Study in general: A data release that came early held roughly 90 million unique TCRs from HLA-typed donors. Overall study findings and caveats: According to a later analysis, donors in an Asian-associated ancestry cluster reportedly had fewer N-insertions than the roughly 720-donor mean. The likely origin of a cluster of highly shared sequence variants was a sequencing artifact.

The sequenced sample was PBMCs. The chain joins TRBV20-1 to TRBJ2-7; perhaps TRBD1 as D (6 bases). The sequence was collected from a female donor in good health and CMV-seronegative. CDR3 sequence reads: CSAQQGYEQYF. The CDR3 DNA is TGCAGTGCTCAACAGGGCTACGAGCAGTACTTC.